Below are 23 T cell receptor beta chains sequenced from a single sample in a study of CD8 T cells in ankylosing spondylitis. The study's findings and limits: Several highly homologous variants made up a TCR beta motif, and this motif appeared characteristic of ankylosing spondylitis blood.

TCRdb re-derived calls from the 5' RACE reads in MiXCR, one entry per CDR3 protein. Among fewer than 550,000 distinct CDR3 sequences listed, less than 6% were seen once. The antigens of these receptors remain unknown. Sequenced input: blood, either unsorted or a sorted T cell fraction (not recorded which). The receptors come from a male donor with ankylosing spondylitis.

This clonotype was observed many times. This sequence joins TRBV5-1 and TRBJ2-2; D might be TRBD1 (6 bases). The CDR3 has 17 amino acids. In germline, CDR1 is SGHRS, CDR2 YFSETQ. The ends were cut back, 4 bases at V and 2 bases at J, with 18 bases in the middle. CDR3 protein: CASSTRQVRGNTGELFF. The CDR3 nucleotides read TGCGCCAGCAGCACCAGACAGGTCCGGGGCAACACCGGGGAGCTGTTTTTT.

This clonotype was detected ten times or more. The chain is built from TRBV12-3 or TRBV12-4 and TRBJ2-3; 8 nucleotides match TRBD2. The junction had 7 bases not matched to a gene; V was cut back by 2 bases and J by 6 bases. The CDR3 is 15 amino acids. CDR3 loop: CASSLMAGGMDTQYF. CDR3 DNA sequence: TGTGCCAGCAGTTTAATGGCGGGGGGTATGGATACGCAGTATTTT.

With respect to this clonotype: This may arise from a read error, as a much more abundant clone is one base away. The CDR3 here is CVSSPTGGADTQYF. CDR3 DNA: TGTGTCAGCAGCCCGACAGGGGGGGCAGATACGCAGTATTTT. The rearrangement uses TRBV7-9 and TRBJ2-3, with TRBD1 matching 9 bases. The CDR3 totals 14 residues. Germline CDR1 and CDR2: SEHNR and FQNEAQ (reference sequence).

V usage is TRBV3-1 and J usage is TRBJ2-5; 7 bases line up with TRBD2. The CDR3 is 15 residues long. J gave up 1 base and V 7 bases, and 9 bases lay outside the gene matches. CDR1 and CDR2 (germline): LGHDT, YNNKEL (reference sequence). The CDR3 region has the DNA TGTGCCAGCAACCTACTAGCGTCCTCCCAAGAGACCCAGTACTTC. This gives the protein CASNLLASSQETQYF.

This clonotype was observed at least ten times. V and J are TRBV7-2 and TRBJ1-1; no definite D call. The CDR3 runs to 12 residues. CDR1 SGHTA and CDR2 FQGNSA come from the germline V gene. V was cut by 0 bases and J by 8 bases, with 7 bases left in between. In DNA, the CDR3 is TGTGCCAGCAGCTTAGCGGGTAGGGAAGCTTTCTTT. Its protein product is CASSLAGREAFF.

This chain uses TRBV7-2 with TRBJ2-7; TRBD2 aligns across 7 bases. V shed 0 bases and J 0 bases; nucleotides not matched to a gene: 11. The CDR3 has 18 amino acids. Germline CDR1 is SGHTA and CDR2 is FQGNSA. The CDR3 protein is CASSLASAGVQLSYEQYF. The CDR3, as DNA: TGTGCCAGCAGCTTAGCTTCTGCGGGGGTGCAACTCTCCTACGAGCAGTACTTC.

In this sample, this clonotype turned up many times. This chain uses TRBV11-3 with TRBJ2-5; no clear D gene. With 1 base removed from V and 2 bases from J, the gap between germline ends came to 14 bases. The CDR3 consists of 16 residues. Germline V CDR1 and CDR2: SGHNT, YENEEA. The CDR3 here is CASSLGASIGQETQYF. In nucleotides, the CDR3 is TGTGCCAGCAGCTTAGGAGCAAGTATAGGTCAAGAGACCCAGTACTTC.

In its sample, this clonotype was seen many times. The chain carries TRBV7-2 and TRBJ1-1, with D possibly being TRBD1 (6 bases). This CDR3 has 16 residues. V dropped 1 base and J dropped 4 bases, with 16 bases sitting between them. Germline CDR1 reads SGHTA; CDR2 reads FQGNSA. CDR3 protein: CASSLVSSGVGTEAFF. CDR3 nucleotides: TGTGCCAGCAGCTTAGTTTCTTCAGGGGTTGGCACTGAAGCTTTCTTT. Variable domain in full (rest from reference TRBV7-2 and TRBJ1-1): GAGVSQSPSNKVTEKGKDVELRCDPISGHTALYWYRQSLGQGLEFLIYFQGNSAPDKSGLPSDRFSAERTGGSVSTLTIQRTQQEDSAVYLCASSLVSSGVGTEAFFGQGTRLTVV.

This clonotype turned up a few times. This chain joins TRBV14 and TRBJ2-3, with TRBD2 as a possible D gene (6 bases). The CDR3 totals 18 residues. CDR1 SGHDN and CDR2 FVKESK come from the germline V gene. Deletions cut 4 bases from V and 2 bases from J, with 22 bases between. For the CDR3, the DNA is TGTGCCAGCAGCCTCCGACACACCGGGGACTCTAACACAGATACGCAGTATTTT. Translated, it gives CASSLRHTGDSNTDTQYF.

This clonotype was seen many times. The chain joins TRBV7-2 to TRBJ1-1; perhaps TRBD1 as D (6 bases). V lost 5 bases to trimming and J lost 10 bases, with 14 bases between them. Germline V gene data show CDR1 as SGHTA and CDR2 as FQGNSA. The CDR3 is 12 amino acids. CDR3 region: CASSASQGGAFF. CDR3 DNA: TGTGCCAGCAGCGCCTCACAGGGTGGAGCTTTCTTT.

This clonotype has at least ten counts. The chain joins TRBV6-2 or TRBV6-3 to TRBJ2-3; the D is unclear. CDR1 is MNHEY and CDR2 is SVGEGT in the germline V gene. The CDR3 has 11 residues. Between the trimmed V and J ends, which lost 6 bases and 9 bases, there was a span of 10 bases. Written as DNA, the CDR3 is TGTGCCAGCAGCCTTGGCCCCACGCAGTATTTT. The encoded protein is CASSLGPTQYF.

In its sample, this clonotype was seen many times. The V call is TRBV6-2 or TRBV6-3, the J call TRBJ1-1, with D hard to call. In germline, CDR1 is MNHEY, CDR2 SVGEGT. V lost 8 bases and J lost 0, with 7 bases in between. The CDR3 has 12 amino acids. The CDR3 spells CASSWMNTEAFF. CDR3 in DNA: TGTGCCAGCTCCTGGATGAACACTGAAGCTTTCTTT.

This clonotype has at least ten counts. The V and J genes are TRBV20-1 and TRBJ2-3; TRBD1 is a possible D gene (7 bases). Germline CDR1 is DFQATT and CDR2 is SNEGSKA (reference sequence). V was pared by 3 bases and J by 7 bases, with 14 bases between. This CDR3 comprises 13 residues. The CDR3 DNA reads TGCAGTGCTAGCTCCGGGGGACAGAATACGCAGTATTTT. Encoded protein: CSASSGGQNTQYF.

This clonotype has a handful of counts. The chain has TRBV5-1 and TRBJ2-7; D tentatively reads TRBD1 or TRBD2 (5 bases each). Between the trimmed V and J ends, which lost 4 bases and 4 bases, there was a span of 21 bases. Germline CDR1 and CDR2: SGHRS and YFSETQ. The CDR3 extends over 16 amino acids. CDR3 bases: TGCGCCAGCAGCCATGGGACGACCTCGGGGATTTACGAGCAGTACTTC. Translated, it gives CASSHGTTSGIYEQYF.

This clonotype was seen more than once but under ten times. This sequence joins TRBV18 and TRBJ2-7, with a tentative D call TRBD2 (7 bases). The V gene's germline CDR1 is KGHSH and CDR2 LQKENI. V was shortened by 3 bases and J by 5 bases, with 17 bases between the two germline ends. The CDR3 contains 15 residues. The DNA of the CDR3 is TGTGCCAGCTCACCGAGGGGGGGGGCCGGCCACGAGCAGTACTTC. It yields the protein CASSPRGGAGHEQYF.

This clonotype was seen many times. This rearrangement joins TRBV20-1 to TRBJ2-3; tentatively, D is TRBD1 (6 bases). The germline V gene has CDR1 DFQATT and CDR2 SNEGSKA (reference sequence). The V end lost 2 bases, the J end lost 2 bases, and 11 bases lay between the germline ends. CDR3 length: 14 amino acids. Here the CDR3 DNA reads TGCAGTGCTAGACGGACAGCCCACACAGATACGCAGTATTTT. Its translation is CSARRTAHTDTQYF.

The sample holds many counts of this clonotype. The chain carries TRBV5-1 and TRBJ2-2; possible D gene TRBD1, 5 bases. V was pared by 0 bases and J by 1 base, with 10 bases between. The CDR3 sequence is 16 residues long. Per germline, CDR1 SGHRS and CDR2 YFSETQ. The CDR3 nucleotides are TGCGCCAGCAGCTTGGAGGGGTATAGGAACACCGGGGAGCTGTTTTTT. Translated, it gives CASSLEGYRNTGELFF.

The chain has TRBV5-1 and TRBJ2-4, with TRBD1 identical over 8 bases. With 3 bases clipped from V and 7 bases from J, the junction kept 6 bases outside the gene matches. CDR1 and CDR2 from the germline V gene are SGHRS and YFSETQ. This CDR3 comprises 14 residues. CDR3 DNA sequence: TGCGCCAGCAGCTCAGGGGGCGCCCAGAACATTCAGTACTTC. It yields the protein CASSSGGAQNIQYF.

This clonotype has a handful of counts. The V gene is TRBV2, the J gene TRBJ2-2; perhaps TRBD1 as D (6 bases). This CDR3 region has 17 residues. V dropped 3 bases and J dropped 5 bases, with 19 bases sitting between them. Per germline, CDR1 SNHLY and CDR2 FYNNEI. This chain's CDR3 is CASSEKGHRGWTGELFF. In nucleotides, the CDR3 is TGTGCCAGCAGTGAGAAGGGACATCGGGGTTGGACCGGGGAGCTGTTTTTT.

This clonotype was recorded at least ten times. DNA of the CDR3: TGTGCCAGAGAGTGCAATCAGCCCCAGCATTTT. Translated, it gives CARECNQPQHF. The V call is TRBV15, the J call TRBJ1-5; D is uncertain. CDR3 length: 11 residues. The germline V and J ends were trimmed by 10 bases and 2 bases, with 6 bases remaining between them. The germline CDR1 and CDR2 sequences are LNHNV and YYDKDF (reference sequence).

The V call is TRBV10-3, the J call TRBJ2-2, with D possibly TRBD2 on 5 matching bases. With 3 bases removed from V and 6 bases from J, the gap between germline ends came to 11 bases. Germline assignment: CDR1 ENHRY and CDR2 SYGVKD. This CDR3 spans 14 amino acids. The CDR3 reads CAISDGEPPGELFF. DNA of the CDR3: TGTGCCATCAGTGATGGGGAGCCCCCCGGGGAGCTGTTTTTT.

This clonotype was found many times. The chain combines TRBV7-2 with TRBJ1-5, with D possibly matching TRBD1 (6 bases). Trimming stripped 1 base from V and 6 bases from J, with 13 bases between. Germline V gives CDR1 SGHTA, CDR2 FQGNSA. CDR3 length equals 15 residues. The CDR3 DNA reads as TGTGCCAGCAGCTTAGATCTGGACAGAATTCAGCCCCAGCATTTT. Translation: CASSLDLDRIQPQHF.

This clonotype was detected a few times. This chain uses TRBV9 with TRBJ2-6, with D unclear. This CDR3 has 18 residues. The germline V gene encodes CDR1 SGDLS and CDR2 YYNGEE. V was pared by 0 bases and J by 0 bases, with 13 bases between. CDR3 amino acids: CASSVENSYYSGANVLTF. CDR3 bases: TGTGCCAGCAGCGTAGAGAACAGTTACTACTCTGGGGCCAACGTCCTGACTTTC. The full variable domain, completed using reference TRBV9 and TRBJ2-6, is DSGVTQTPKHLITATGQRVTLRCSPRSGDLSVYWYQQSLDQGLQFLIQYYNGEERAKGNILERFSAQQFPDLHSELNLSSLELGDSALYFCASSVENSYYSGANVLTFGAGSRLTVL.